What follows are 32 T cell receptor beta chains derived from one specimen sequenced in a study of response to subunit inactivated influenza vaccine. TCRdb processed the RT-PCR reads anew with MiXCR; each CDR3 protein has one entry. This sample has about 480,000 distinct CDR3 sequences, with about an eighth found just once. This material consisted of PBMCs from blood, taken roughly 45 days after vaccination. These receptors originate from a man over 45 who received an inactivated influenza vaccine.

On this clonotype: A read error may account for a junction end that differs from germline. The V and J genes are TRBV6-2 or TRBV6-3 and TRBJ2-4; D unclear. The CDR3 is 13 residues long. Germline V gene data show CDR1 as MNHEY and CDR2 as SVGEGT. In DNA, the CDR3 is TGTGCCGGCAGTTACTCGCCTAGTGGCATTCAGTACTTC. This encodes CAGSYSPSGIQYF.

The V and J genes are TRBV20-1 and TRBJ2-7; maybe TRBD1 (6 bases). The germline V gene encodes CDR1 DFQATT and CDR2 SNEGSKA (reference sequence). V was clipped by 0 bases and J by 1 base, with 13 bases between them. The CDR3 spans 15 residues. This chain's CDR3 is CSARDYRGKSYEQYF. In DNA, the CDR3 is TGCAGTGCTAGAGATTATAGGGGGAAGTCCTACGAGCAGTACTTC.

V gene TRBV5-1 combines with J gene TRBJ2-7; 9 bases are a match to TRBD1. Germline V CDR1 and CDR2: SGHRS, YFSETQ. The V and J ends lost 0 bases and 13 bases, in that order; junction bases with no gene match: 8. The CDR3 has 13 amino acids. The chain's CDR3 is CASSLARDRVQYF. CDR3 in DNA: TGCGCCAGCAGCTTGGCCAGGGACAGGGTGCAATACTTC. Filled out from reference TRBV5-1 and TRBJ2-7, the complete variable domain reads KAGVTQTPRYLIKTRGQQVTLSCSPISGHRSVSWYQQTPGQGLQFLFEYFSETQRNKGNFPGRFSGRQFSNSRSEMNVSTLELGDSALYLCASSLARDRVQYFGPGTRLTVT.

The chain combines TRBV6-1 with TRBJ2-3, with 9 bases identical to TRBD1. The CDR3 covers 20 residues. In germline, CDR1 is MNHNS, CDR2 SASEGT. V trimming: 5 bases; J trimming: 1 base; junction bases outside the gene matches: 19. In DNA form, the CDR3 reads TGTGCCAGCAGTCAAACAGGGGGCATCTACCTCCCACCTGGCACAGATACGCAGTATTTT. Protein sequence: CASSQTGGIYLPPGTDTQYF.

The gene calls are TRBV7-9 and TRBJ1-2, with D uncertain. V gave up 5 bases and J gave up 8 bases, with 15 bases separating them. Germline CDR1 reads SEHNR; CDR2 reads FQNEAQ (reference sequence). The CDR3 has 13 amino acids. CDR3 region: CASSPEREGGYTF. For the CDR3, the DNA is TGTGCCAGCAGCCCTGAACGAGAAGGGGGCTACACCTTC.

This clonotype was found a few times. The chain combines TRBV4-1 with TRBJ1-1; D call uncertain. Trimming cost V 1 base and J 1 base, with 7 bases left between them. This CDR3 is built from 14 residues. Germline CDR1 reads MGHRA; CDR2 reads YSYEKL. Here the CDR3 reads CASSQVGENTEAFF. In DNA, the CDR3 is TGCGCCAGCAGCCAAGTCGGAGAGAACACTGAAGCTTTCTTT.

Many counts were recorded for this clonotype. The chain couples TRBV24-1 to TRBJ2-1; D is possibly TRBD1 (5 bases). Per germline, CDR1 KGHDR and CDR2 SFDVKD. The CDR3 runs 15 residues. V lost 3 bases, J lost 4 bases, and 12 bases lay in between. The CDR3 nucleotides are TGTGCCACCAGTGATAGGACACCCCTTTACAATGAGCAGTTCTTC. Its translation is CATSDRTPLYNEQFF.

The table lists this clonotype with a few counts. This chain links TRBV10-3 with TRBJ2-3, with 8 nucleotides matching TRBD1. The CDR3 is made up of 15 amino acids. Trimming cost V 6 bases and J 8 bases; bases outside gene matches: 13. The germline gives CDR1 ENHRY, CDR2 SYGVKD. The CDR3 sequence is CAIRFEDRDGGTQYF. The CDR3 DNA is TGTGCCATCAGATTCGAGGACAGGGATGGGGGTACGCAGTATTTT.

This clonotype was picked up a small number of times. V usage is TRBV12-3 or TRBV12-4 and J usage is TRBJ2-5, with TRBD2 matching over 11 bases. This CDR3 region has 16 residues. V dropped 5 bases and J dropped 2; count of bases not matched to a gene: 7. CDR3 protein: CASSPSSGGLQETQYF. In DNA form, the CDR3 reads TGTGCCAGCAGTCCTTCTAGCGGGGGGCTTCAAGAGACCCAGTACTTC.

The chain recombines TRBV6-2 or TRBV6-3 with TRBJ2-1; tentative D call: TRBD1 (5 bases). V gave up 5 bases and J gave up 1 base, with 18 bases separating them. CDR1 and CDR2 (germline): MNHEY, SVGEGT. The CDR3 extends over 17 amino acids. CDR3 DNA: TGTGCCAGCAGTCCCCTTAAAGGGGCGGCATCCTACAATGAGCAGTTCTTC. It is translated as CASSPLKGAASYNEQFF.

The chain combines TRBV28 with TRBJ2-1, with 8 bases aligning to TRBD2. J lost 2 bases, V lost 7 bases, and 7 bases had no gene match. The CDR3 is 15 residues long. In germline, CDR1 is MDHEN, CDR2 SYDVKM. CDR3 sequence: CASKPPGLAYNEQFF. The CDR3 DNA is TGTGCCAGCAAACCGCCGGGACTAGCCTACAATGAGCAGTTCTTC.

The rearrangement uses TRBV5-1 and TRBJ1-1, with D possibly matching TRBD1 (5 bases). The CDR3 totals 14 residues. The V gene's germline CDR1 is SGHRS and CDR2 YFSETQ. The V end lost 2 bases, the J end lost 1 base, and 9 bases lay between the germline ends. Here the CDR3 reads CASSFEGRNTEAFF. The CDR3 coding sequence is TGCGCCAGCAGCTTCGAGGGGAGGAACACTGAAGCTTTCTTT.

This clonotype appeared many times. This chain links TRBV4-3 with TRBJ2-3, with TRBD2 matching 7 bases. CDR3 length: 16 residues. Germline V lookup: CDR1 LGHNA, CDR2 YSLEER. With V trimmed by 1 base and J by 6 bases, 10 bases remained unmatched. In DNA form, the CDR3 reads TGCGCCAGCAGCCAAGCCGGCGGGAGAGCGATTGATACGCAGTATTTT. It yields the protein CASSQAGGRAIDTQYF.

This clonotype was picked up many times. The CDR3 protein is CASSLGAGGRTDTQYF. The CDR3 region has the DNA TGTGCCAGCAGCTTAGGGGCGGGGGGACGCACAGATACGCAGTATTTT. The V call is TRBV7-8, the J call TRBJ2-3; 8 bases are shared with TRBD2. Germline lookup yields CDR1 SGHVS and CDR2 FQNEAQ. V lost 1 base, J lost 1 base, and 4 bases stayed unmatched. The CDR3 covers 16 residues. The full variable domain, in which reference TRBV7-8 and TRBJ2-3 provide the parts outside the CDR3, is GAGVSQSPRYKVAKRGQDVALRCDPISGHVSLFWYQQALGQGPEFLTYFQNEAQLDKSGLPSDRFFAERPEGSVSTLKIQRTQQEDSAVYLCASSLGAGGRTDTQYFGPGTRLTVL.

This clonotype turned up a few times. The chain has TRBV28 and TRBJ2-7, with D possibly matching TRBD2 (5 bases). Trimming took 2 bases from V and 5 from J, leaving 13 bases between them. The CDR3 is 14 amino acids. Germline lookup yields CDR1 MDHEN and CDR2 SYDVKM. In DNA form, the CDR3 reads TGTGCCAGCAGTTTAGGTGGGAGTGCCAACGAGCAGTACTTC. This sequence encodes CASSLGGSANEQYF.

Many counts were recorded for this clonotype. No DNA is shown, since the ends of the CDR3 on it are uncertain; the CDR3 is the one TCRdb lists. This rearrangement joins TRBV27 to TRBJ1-1; TRBD1, as called in the table, went unchecked against the DNA. The CDR3 totals 13 residues, both ends included. CDR1 and CDR2 from the germline V gene are MNHEY and SMNVEV (reference sequence). CDR3 sequence reads: CASSTSGGGVPFF.

The sample holds a few counts of this clonotype. The J gene is TRBJ1-5, the V gene TRBV5-6; 8 bases map to TRBD1. The V and J ends lost 0 bases and 7 bases, in that order; junction bases with no gene match: 6. The V gene's germline CDR1 is SGHDT and CDR2 YYEEEE. There are 15 residues in the CDR3. In nucleotides, the CDR3 is TGTGCCAGCAGCTTGGTAGGAAACAGGGGGCAGCCCCAGCATTTT. Its translation: CASSLVGNRGQPQHF.

The genes are TRBV20-1 and TRBJ1-5; D is possibly TRBD1 (6 bases). This CDR3 has 16 residues. CDR1 is DFQATT, CDR2 SNEGSKA, per germline (reference sequence). The V gene lost 0 bases and the J gene lost 1 base, with 13 bases spanning the gap. The CDR3 region is CSARDWGARSNQPQHF. The CDR3 nucleotides are TGCAGTGCTAGAGATTGGGGGGCGCGAAGCAATCAGCCCCAGCATTTT.

V usage is TRBV4-1 and J usage is TRBJ2-3; D ambiguous. This CDR3 has 15 residues. Germline CDR1 MGHRA, CDR2 YSYEKL. V lost 1 base, J lost 2 bases, and 10 bases lay in between. The DNA of the CDR3 is TGCGCCAGCAGCCAAGGCCACTACTCCACAGATACGCAGTATTTT. It encodes CASSQGHYSTDTQYF.

The chain uses TRBV9 and TRBJ1-5; D gene unclear. The CDR3 covers 14 residues. Deletions cut 0 bases from V and 1 base from J, with 5 bases between. CDR1 and CDR2 from the germline V gene are SGDLS and YYNGEE. CDR3 sequence reads: CASSVEDSNQPQHF. The CDR3 DNA is TGTGCCAGCAGCGTAGAGGACAGCAATCAGCCCCAGCATTTT.

This chain connects TRBV19 to TRBJ2-2, with 9 nucleotides matching TRBD1. Germline V gives CDR1 LNHDA, CDR2 SQIVND (reference sequence). Trimming cost V 8 bases and J 4 bases; bases outside gene matches: 11. The CDR3 is 16 residues long. The CDR3 is CASRGGGQGRTGELFF. For the CDR3, the DNA is TGTGCCAGTCGAGGAGGGGGACAGGGTCGCACCGGGGAGCTGTTTTTT.

This clonotype was picked up many times. The chain recombines TRBV14 with TRBJ2-7; D uncertain. This CDR3 spans 13 amino acids. V was trimmed by 4 bases and J by 6 bases, leaving 13 bases between them. The germline CDR1 and CDR2 sequences are SGHDN and FVKESK. The CDR3 is CASSRFDSGEQYF. CDR3 nucleotide sequence: TGTGCCAGCAGCCGCTTTGACTCTGGCGAGCAGTACTTC. Variable domain in full (rest from reference TRBV14 and TRBJ2-7): EAGVTQFPSHSVIEKGQTVTLRCDPISGHDNLYWYRRVMGKEIKFLLHFVKESKQDESGMPNNRFLAERTGGTYSTLKVQPAELEDSGVYFCASSRFDSGEQYFGPGTRLTVT.

In its sample, this clonotype was seen a few times. The chain has TRBV4-2 and TRBJ2-3, with D maybe TRBD1 (6 bases). V was pared by 2 bases and J by 0 bases, with 12 bases between. The V gene's germline CDR1 is LGHNA and CDR2 YNFKEQ. The CDR3 covers 16 residues. The CDR3: CASSQQYRVSTDTQYF. The CDR3 coding sequence is TGTGCCAGCAGCCAACAGTACAGGGTTAGCACAGATACGCAGTATTTT.

The chain is built from TRBV30 and TRBJ1-5; possible D gene TRBD1, 5 bases. The CDR3 totals 14 residues. The V gene lost 0 bases and the J gene lost 0 bases, with 6 bases spanning the gap. Germline V lookup: CDR1 GTSNPN, CDR2 SVGIG (reference sequence). The CDR3 reads CAWSVDNSNQPQHF. The CDR3, as DNA: TGTGCCTGGAGTGTGGACAATAGCAATCAGCCCCAGCATTTT.

The J gene is TRBJ2-1, the V gene TRBV29-1; no firm D call. Germline CDR1 is SQVTM and CDR2 is ANQGSEA. The CDR3 runs 10 residues. Trimming removed 7 bases at V and 7 bases at J, with 8 bases between. CDR3 residues: CSAFLNEQFF. CDR3 DNA: TGCAGCGCGTTTTTGAATGAGCAGTTCTTC.

At least ten counts were recorded for this clonotype. The chain couples TRBV6-5 to TRBJ2-7; D not certain. Between the trimmed V and J ends, which lost 4 bases and 3 bases, there was a span of 13 bases. Germline CDR1 is MNHEY and CDR2 is SVGAGI. The CDR3 is 14 amino acids. The CDR3, as DNA: TGTGCCAGCAGTTTCTCGGTGGGTGACTACGAGCAGTACTTC. Translation: CASSFSVGDYEQYF.

This clonotype was seen a handful of times. The chain recombines TRBV7-8 with TRBJ2-5; weak D call: TRBD1 (6 bases). Trimming removed 2 bases at V and 1 base at J, with 11 bases between. CDR1 SGHVS and CDR2 FQNEAQ come from the germline V gene. The CDR3 runs 15 residues. The CDR3 DNA is TGTGCCAGCAGCTTAAGGGGGACCAGCCAAGAGACCCAGTACTTC. It codes for CASSLRGTSQETQYF.

The chain combines TRBV18 with TRBJ2-7; 8 bases fit TRBD2. V dropped 0 bases and J dropped 5; count of bases not matched to a gene: 3. This CDR3 is 14 amino acids long. Germline-derived CDR1 and CDR2 are KGHSH and LQKENI. The CDR3 reads CASSPPSGGHEQYF. CDR3 bases: TGTGCCAGCTCACCACCGAGCGGGGGTCACGAGCAGTACTTC. The full variable domain, its missing parts supplied by reference TRBV18 and TRBJ2-7, is NAGVMQNPRHLVRRRGQEARLRCSPMKGHSHVYWYRQLPEEGLKFMVYLQKENIIDESGMPKERFSAEFPKEGPSILRIQQVVRGDSAAYFCASSPPSGGHEQYFGPGTRLTVT.

This clonotype has only a few counts. This sequence joins TRBV12-3 or TRBV12-4 and TRBJ2-7; 7 nucleotides agree with TRBD2. This CDR3 spans 11 amino acids. V was pared by 5 bases and J by 11 bases, with 6 bases of the junction left unmatched. CDR3 nucleotide sequence: TGTGCCAGCAGTCCCGGACTAGTGGAGTACTTC. Its protein is CASSPGLVEYF.

The genes are TRBV5-1 and TRBJ2-5; maybe TRBD1 (6 bases). The germline gives CDR1 SGHRS, CDR2 YFSETQ. V was shortened by 0 bases and J by 1 base, with 7 bases between the two germline ends. The CDR3 loop spans 14 amino acids. The CDR3 spells CASSLGQAQETQYF. Here the CDR3 DNA reads TGCGCCAGCAGCTTGGGACAGGCCCAAGAGACCCAGTACTTC. Full variable domain (remainder filled in from reference TRBV5-1 and TRBJ2-5): KAGVTQTPRYLIKTRGQQVTLSCSPISGHRSVSWYQQTPGQGLQFLFEYFSETQRNKGNFPGRFSGRQFSNSRSEMNVSTLELGDSALYLCASSLGQAQETQYFGPGTRLLVL.

The chain carries TRBV5-1 and TRBJ2-3; D gene unclear. The CDR3 is 16 residues long. Trimming left V 0 bases short and J 0 bases short, with 11 bases between. CDR1 is SGHRS and CDR2 is YFSETQ in the germline V gene. The CDR3 DNA reads as TGCGCCAGCAGCTTGGGCCTCAGGATTAGCACAGATACGCAGTATTTT. Translated: CASSLGLRISTDTQYF.

Notes on this clonotype: An end of the junction differs from the germline gene, which may be a read error. The gene calls are TRBV29-1 and TRBJ2-3; no reliable D call. This CDR3 is built from 12 residues. Germline assignment: CDR1 SQVTM and CDR2 ANQGSEA. CDR3 sequence (DNA): TGCAGCGGTGAAACCGGCACAGATACGCAGTATTTT. Translating gives CSGETGTDTQYF.